The rows below give T cell receptor beta chains drawn from one sample of a study of blood T cell repertoires in COVID-19. Method: immunoSEQ multiplex PCR; TCRdb's copy keeps in-frame clones and lacks some. Of more than 200,000 clones in the sample, about 85% were seen once. Sequencing was carried out using PBMCs or T cells enriched from blood (not recorded which). Source of these receptors: a man aged 25-45 years who had recovered from COVID-19. CDR3s include the opening cysteine and the closing phenylalanine or tryptophan. A D gene is named only where the DNA matches it firmly. Clone size appears in some rows only: once, few, many, or a class for an expanded clone.

.	TRBV28	.	TRBJ2-3	TGTGCCACGGAGGCGTACACAGATACGCAGTATTTT	CATEAYTDTQYF
.	TRBV6-2/TRBV6-3	few	TRBJ2-7	TGTGCCAGCAGTTACTATATTGGCCCCACCTACGAGCAGTACTTC	CASSYYIGPTYEQYF
TRBD2	TRBV28	.	TRBJ2-1	TGTGCCAGCAGTTTCCTGTTAGCGGGGGGTACTAATGAGCAGTTCTTC	CASSFLLAGGTNEQFF
.	TRBV3-1/TRBV3-2	once	TRBJ1-3	TGTGCCAGCAGCCAAGCGGGAGGAAACACCATATATTTT	CASSQAGGNTIYF
TRBD2	TRBV5-1	.	TRBJ2-5	TGCGCCAGCAGCTTGTCGGGAGGGGTAGAGACCCAGTACTTC	CASSLSGGVETQYF
.	TRBV2	.	TRBJ2-1	TGTGCCAGTCGACTACAACACAATGAGCAGTTCTTC	CASRLQHNEQFF
TRBD2	TRBV7-6	.	TRBJ2-5	TGTGCCAGCAGCCCAGGGACTAGCGGGGGAACGTGGGAGACCCAGTACTTC	CASSPGTSGGTWETQYF
TRBD1	TRBV27	once	TRBJ2-7	TGTGCCAGCAGTTTCCTATCGGGACAGGGGCCCGACGAGCAGTACTTC	CASSFLSGQGPDEQYF
TRBD1	TRBV4-3	.	TRBJ1-6	TGCGCCAGCAGCCAGGATCGACACGGTGGGTGGGACAGTCATTCACCCCTCCACTTT	CASSQDRHGGWDSHSPLHF
TRBD1	TRBV4-1	once	TRBJ2-7	TGCGCCAGCAGCCACTCCCTCATCCCGGGACAGAGATCCCTCGAGCAGTACTTC	CASSHSLIPGQRSLEQYF
.	TRBV5-3	.	TRBJ1-2	TGTGCCAGAACCAAAAGTAGGGGCTTAAGCTATGGCTACACCTTC	CARTKSRGLSYGYTF
TRBD1	TRBV7-9	.	TRBJ1-5	TGTGCCAGCAGCTTAGGACAGGGTGATCAGCCCCAGCATTTT	CASSLGQGDQPQHF
TRBD2	TRBV9	.	TRBJ2-1	TGTGCCAGCAGCGTAGTAGGAGGGACTAGCTACAATGAGCAGTTCTTC	CASSVVGGTSYNEQFF
TRBD1	TRBV12-5	.	TRBJ1-4	TGTGCTAGTGGTTCACAGACAGGGGATAGAGAAAAACTGTTTTTT	CASGSQTGDREKLFF
TRBD2	TRBV2	.	TRBJ2-3	TGTGCCAGCAGTAGGGACTACACAGATACGCAGTATTTT	CASSRDYTDTQYF